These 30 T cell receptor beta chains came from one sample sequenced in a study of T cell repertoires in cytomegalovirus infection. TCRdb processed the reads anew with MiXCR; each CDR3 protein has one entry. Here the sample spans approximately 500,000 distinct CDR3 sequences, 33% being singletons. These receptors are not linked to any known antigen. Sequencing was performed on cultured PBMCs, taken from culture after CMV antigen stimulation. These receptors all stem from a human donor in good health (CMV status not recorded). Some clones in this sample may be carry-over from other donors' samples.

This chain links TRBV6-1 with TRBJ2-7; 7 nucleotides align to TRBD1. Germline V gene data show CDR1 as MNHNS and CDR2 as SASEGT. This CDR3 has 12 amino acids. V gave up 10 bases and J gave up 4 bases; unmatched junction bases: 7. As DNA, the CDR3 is TGTGCCACCAGGGACAGTACATACGAGCAGTACGTC. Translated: CATRDSTYEQYV.

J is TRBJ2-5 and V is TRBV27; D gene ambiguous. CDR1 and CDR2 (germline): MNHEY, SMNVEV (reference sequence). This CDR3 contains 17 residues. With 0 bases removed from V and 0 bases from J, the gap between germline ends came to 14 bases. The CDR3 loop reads CASSLSGDWWYQETQYF. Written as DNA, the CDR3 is TGTGCCAGCAGTTTATCAGGCGACTGGTGGTACCAAGAGACCCAGTACTTC.

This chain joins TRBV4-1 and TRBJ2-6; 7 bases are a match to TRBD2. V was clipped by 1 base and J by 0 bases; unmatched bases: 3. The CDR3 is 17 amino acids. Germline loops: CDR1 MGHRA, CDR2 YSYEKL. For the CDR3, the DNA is TGCGCCAGCAGCCAAGGGGAGGGGCCCTCTGGGGCCAACGTCCTGACTTTC. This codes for CASSQGEGPSGANVLTF.

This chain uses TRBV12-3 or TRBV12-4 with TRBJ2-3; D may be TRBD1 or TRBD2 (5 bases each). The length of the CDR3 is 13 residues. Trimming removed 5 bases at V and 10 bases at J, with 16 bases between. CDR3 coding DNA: TGTGCCAGCAGTAACCGGGACGGGTGGTCGCAGTATTTT. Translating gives CASSNRDGWSQYF.

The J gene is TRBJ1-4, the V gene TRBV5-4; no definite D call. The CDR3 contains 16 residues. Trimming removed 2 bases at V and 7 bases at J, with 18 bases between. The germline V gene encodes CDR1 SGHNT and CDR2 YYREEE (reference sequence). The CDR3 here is CASSLGRAPAAEKLFF. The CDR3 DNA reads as TGTGCCAGCAGCTTAGGGAGGGCCCCCGCGGCTGAAAAACTGTTTTTT.

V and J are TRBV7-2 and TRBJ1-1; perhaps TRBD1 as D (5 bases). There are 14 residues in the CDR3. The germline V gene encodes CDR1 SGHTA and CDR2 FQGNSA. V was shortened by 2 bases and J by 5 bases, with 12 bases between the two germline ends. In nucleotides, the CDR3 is TGTGCCAGCAGCTTAAATAGGGGAGAAACTGAAGCTTTCTTT. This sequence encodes CASSLNRGETEAFF.

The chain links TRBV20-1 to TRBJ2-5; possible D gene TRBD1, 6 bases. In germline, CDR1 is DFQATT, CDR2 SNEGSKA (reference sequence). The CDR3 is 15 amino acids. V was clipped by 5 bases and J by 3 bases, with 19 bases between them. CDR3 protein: CSASPRVRGKETQYF. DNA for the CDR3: TGCAGTGCTTCCCCCAGGGTAAGGGGGAAAGAGACCCAGTACTTC.

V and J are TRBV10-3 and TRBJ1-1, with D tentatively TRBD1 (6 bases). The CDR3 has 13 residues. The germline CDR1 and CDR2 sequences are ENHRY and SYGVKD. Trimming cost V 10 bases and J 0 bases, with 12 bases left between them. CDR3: CATQGQMNTEAFF. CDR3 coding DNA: TGTGCCACCCAGGGGCAGATGAACACTGAAGCTTTCTTT.

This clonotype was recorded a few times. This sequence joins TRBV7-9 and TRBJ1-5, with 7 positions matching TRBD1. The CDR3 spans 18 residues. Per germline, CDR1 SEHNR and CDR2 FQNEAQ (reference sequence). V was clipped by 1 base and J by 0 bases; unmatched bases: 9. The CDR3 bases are TGTGCCAGCAGCTTAGAACTGGCCGGGACAGCTAGCAATCAGCCCCAGCATTTT. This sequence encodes CASSLELAGTASNQPQHF.

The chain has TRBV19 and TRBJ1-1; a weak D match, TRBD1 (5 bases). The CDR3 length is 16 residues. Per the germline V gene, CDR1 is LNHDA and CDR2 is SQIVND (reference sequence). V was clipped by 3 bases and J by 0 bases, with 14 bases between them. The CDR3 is CASSMGQTMLNTEAFF. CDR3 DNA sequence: TGTGCCAGTAGTATGGGGCAGACAATGTTGAACACTGAAGCTTTCTTT. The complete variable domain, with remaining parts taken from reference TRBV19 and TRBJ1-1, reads DGGITQSPKYLFRKEGQNVTLSCEQNLNHDAMYWYRQDPGQGLRLIYYSQIVNDFQKGDIAEGYSVSREKKESFPLTVTSAQKNPTAFYLCASSMGQTMLNTEAFFGQGTRLTVV.

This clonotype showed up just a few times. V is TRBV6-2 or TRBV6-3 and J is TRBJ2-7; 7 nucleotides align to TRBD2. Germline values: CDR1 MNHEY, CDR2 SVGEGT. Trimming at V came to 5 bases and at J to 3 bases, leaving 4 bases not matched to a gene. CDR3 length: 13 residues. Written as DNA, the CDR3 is TGTGCCAGCAGTCGGACTAGATTCTACGAGCAGTACTTC. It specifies CASSRTRFYEQYF.

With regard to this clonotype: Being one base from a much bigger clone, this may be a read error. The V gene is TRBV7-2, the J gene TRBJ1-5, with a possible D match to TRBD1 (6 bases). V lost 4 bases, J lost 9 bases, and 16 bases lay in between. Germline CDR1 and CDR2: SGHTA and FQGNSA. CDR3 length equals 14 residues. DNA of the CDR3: TGTGCCAGCAGCTCGGGGCCACGGGGGCGGCCCCAGCATTTT. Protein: CASSSGPRGRPQHF.

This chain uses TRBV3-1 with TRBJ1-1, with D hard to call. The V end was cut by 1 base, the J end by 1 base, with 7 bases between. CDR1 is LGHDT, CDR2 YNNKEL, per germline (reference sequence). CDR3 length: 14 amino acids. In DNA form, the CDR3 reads TGTGCCAGCAGCCAAGTCGGACGGAACACTGAAGCTTTCTTT. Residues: CASSQVGRNTEAFF.

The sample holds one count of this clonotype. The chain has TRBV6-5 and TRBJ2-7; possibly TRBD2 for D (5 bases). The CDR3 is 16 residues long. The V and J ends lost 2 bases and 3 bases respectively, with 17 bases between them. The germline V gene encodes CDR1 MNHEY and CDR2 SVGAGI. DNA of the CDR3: TGTGCCAGCAGTTACAGCGGACCCGACCGAGGCTACGAGCAGTACGTC. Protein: CASSYSGPDRGYEQYV.

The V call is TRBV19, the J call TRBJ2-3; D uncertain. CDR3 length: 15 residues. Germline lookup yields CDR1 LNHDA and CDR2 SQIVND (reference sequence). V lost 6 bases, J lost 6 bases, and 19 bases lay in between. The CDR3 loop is CASSYVSAPTDTQYF. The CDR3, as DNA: TGTGCCAGTAGCTACGTGTCGGCCCCGACGGATACGCAGTATTTT.

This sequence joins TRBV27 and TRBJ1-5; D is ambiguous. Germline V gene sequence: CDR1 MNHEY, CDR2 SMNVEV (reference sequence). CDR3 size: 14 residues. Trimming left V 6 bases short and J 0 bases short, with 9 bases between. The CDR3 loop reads CASRGWDSNQPQHF. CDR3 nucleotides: TGTGCCAGCAGGGGGTGGGATAGCAATCAGCCCCAGCATTTT.

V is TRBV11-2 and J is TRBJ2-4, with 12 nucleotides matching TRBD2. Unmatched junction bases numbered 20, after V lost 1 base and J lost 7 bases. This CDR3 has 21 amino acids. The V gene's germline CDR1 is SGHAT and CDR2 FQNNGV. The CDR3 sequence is CASSLGGGASGRVLHRNIQYF. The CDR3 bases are TGTGCCAGCAGCTTAGGGGGGGGGGCTAGCGGGAGGGTTCTTCATCGGAACATTCAGTACTTC.

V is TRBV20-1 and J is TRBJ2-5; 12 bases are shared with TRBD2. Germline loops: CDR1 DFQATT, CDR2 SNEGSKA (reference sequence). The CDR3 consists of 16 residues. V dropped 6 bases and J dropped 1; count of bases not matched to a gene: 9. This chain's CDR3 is CSAALAGGLPQETQYF. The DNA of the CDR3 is TGCAGTGCCGCACTAGCGGGAGGCCTACCCCAAGAGACCCAGTACTTC.

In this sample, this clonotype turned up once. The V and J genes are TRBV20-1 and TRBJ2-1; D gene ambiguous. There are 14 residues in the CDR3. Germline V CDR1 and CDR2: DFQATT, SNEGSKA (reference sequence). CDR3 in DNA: TGCAGCCCACTCGATGGCCGGTCTATCAATGAGCAGTTCTTC. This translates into CSPLDGRSINEQFF.

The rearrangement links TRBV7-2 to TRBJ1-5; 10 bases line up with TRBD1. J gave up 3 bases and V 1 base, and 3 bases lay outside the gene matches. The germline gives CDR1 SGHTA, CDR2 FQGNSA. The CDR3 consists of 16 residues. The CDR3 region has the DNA TGTGCCAGCAGCTTAGGGGGACAGGGGTTCAATCAGCCCCAGCATTTT. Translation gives CASSLGGQGFNQPQHF.

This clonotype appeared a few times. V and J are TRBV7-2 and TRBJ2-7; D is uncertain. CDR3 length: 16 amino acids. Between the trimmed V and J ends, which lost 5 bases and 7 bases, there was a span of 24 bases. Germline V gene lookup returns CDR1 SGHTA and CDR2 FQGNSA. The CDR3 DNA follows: TGTGCCAGCAGCCCTCGACGTGTGACACTACGCTGGGAGCAGTACTTC. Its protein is CASSPRRVTLRWEQYF.

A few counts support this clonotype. The chain's CDR3 is CASSKNRPYNEQFF. The CDR3, as DNA: TGTGCCAGCAGCAAAAATAGACCCTACAATGAGCAGTTCTTC. This rearrangement joins TRBV7-2 to TRBJ2-1; D gene ambiguous. Germline lookup yields CDR1 SGHTA and CDR2 FQGNSA. Trimming stripped 5 bases from V and 2 bases from J, with 10 bases between. This CDR3 has 14 amino acids.

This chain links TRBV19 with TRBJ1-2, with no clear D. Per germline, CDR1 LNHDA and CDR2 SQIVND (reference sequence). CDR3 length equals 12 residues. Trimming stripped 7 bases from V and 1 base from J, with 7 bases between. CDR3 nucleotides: TGTGCCAGTAAAGAAGTTAACTATGGCTACACCTTC. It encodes CASKEVNYGYTF. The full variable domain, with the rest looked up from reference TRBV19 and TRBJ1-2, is DGGITQSPKYLFRKEGQNVTLSCEQNLNHDAMYWYRQDPGQGLRLIYYSQIVNDFQKGDIAEGYSVSREKKESFPLTVTSAQKNPTAFYLCASKEVNYGYTFGSGTRLTVV.

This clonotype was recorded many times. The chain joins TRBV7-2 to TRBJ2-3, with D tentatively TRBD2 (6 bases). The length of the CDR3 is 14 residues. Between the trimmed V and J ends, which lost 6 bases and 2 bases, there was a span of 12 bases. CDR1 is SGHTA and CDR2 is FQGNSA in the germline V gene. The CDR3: CASRPGLYTDTQYF. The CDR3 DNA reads TGTGCCAGCAGACCGGGACTCTACACAGATACGCAGTATTTT. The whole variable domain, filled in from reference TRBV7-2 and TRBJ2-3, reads GAGVSQSPSNKVTEKGKDVELRCDPISGHTALYWYRQSLGQGLEFLIYFQGNSAPDKSGLPSDRFSAERTGGSVSTLTIQRTQQEDSAVYLCASRPGLYTDTQYFGPGTRLTVL.

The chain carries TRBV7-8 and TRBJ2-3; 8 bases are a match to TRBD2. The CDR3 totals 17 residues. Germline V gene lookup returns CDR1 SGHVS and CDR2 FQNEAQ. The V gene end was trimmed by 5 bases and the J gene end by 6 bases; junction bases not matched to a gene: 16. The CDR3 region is CASSPRWRAGVGDTQYF. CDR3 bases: TGTGCCAGCAGCCCCCGGTGGAGAGCGGGAGTCGGGGATACGCAGTATTTT.

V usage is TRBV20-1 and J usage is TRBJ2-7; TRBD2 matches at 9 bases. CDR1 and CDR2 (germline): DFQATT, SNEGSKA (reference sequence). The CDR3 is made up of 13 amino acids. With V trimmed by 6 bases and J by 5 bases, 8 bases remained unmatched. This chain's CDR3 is CSAKKGLAHEQYV. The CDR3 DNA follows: TGCAGTGCCAAAAAGGGACTAGCTCACGAGCAGTACGTC.

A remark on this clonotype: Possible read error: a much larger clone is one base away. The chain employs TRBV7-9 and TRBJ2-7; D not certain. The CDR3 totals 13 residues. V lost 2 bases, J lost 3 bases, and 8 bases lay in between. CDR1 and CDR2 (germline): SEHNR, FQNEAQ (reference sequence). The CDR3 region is CASSLIGGYEQYF. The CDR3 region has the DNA TGTGCCAGCAGCTTAATTGGCGGCTACGAGCAGTACTTC.

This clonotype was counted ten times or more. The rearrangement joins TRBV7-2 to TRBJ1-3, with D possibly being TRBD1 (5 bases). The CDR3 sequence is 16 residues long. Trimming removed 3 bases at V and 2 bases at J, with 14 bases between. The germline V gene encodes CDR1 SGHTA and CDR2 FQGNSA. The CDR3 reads CASSFGRAGAGNTIYF. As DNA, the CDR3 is TGTGCCAGCAGCTTTGGAAGGGCGGGGGCTGGAAACACCATATATTTT.

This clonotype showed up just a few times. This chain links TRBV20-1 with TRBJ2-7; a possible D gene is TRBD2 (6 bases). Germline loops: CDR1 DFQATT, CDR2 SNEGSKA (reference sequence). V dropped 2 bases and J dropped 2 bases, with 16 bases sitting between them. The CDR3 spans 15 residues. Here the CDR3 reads CSARRFSGNAYEQYF. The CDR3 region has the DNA TGCAGTGCTAGAAGGTTTAGCGGAAACGCCTACGAGCAGTACTTC.

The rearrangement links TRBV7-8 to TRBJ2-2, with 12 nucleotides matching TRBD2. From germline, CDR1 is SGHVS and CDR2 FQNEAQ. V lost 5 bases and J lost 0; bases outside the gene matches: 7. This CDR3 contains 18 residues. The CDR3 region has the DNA TGTGCCAGCAGCCGCGGACTAGCGGGATTGACGAACACCGGGGAGCTGTTTTTT. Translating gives CASSRGLAGLTNTGELFF.